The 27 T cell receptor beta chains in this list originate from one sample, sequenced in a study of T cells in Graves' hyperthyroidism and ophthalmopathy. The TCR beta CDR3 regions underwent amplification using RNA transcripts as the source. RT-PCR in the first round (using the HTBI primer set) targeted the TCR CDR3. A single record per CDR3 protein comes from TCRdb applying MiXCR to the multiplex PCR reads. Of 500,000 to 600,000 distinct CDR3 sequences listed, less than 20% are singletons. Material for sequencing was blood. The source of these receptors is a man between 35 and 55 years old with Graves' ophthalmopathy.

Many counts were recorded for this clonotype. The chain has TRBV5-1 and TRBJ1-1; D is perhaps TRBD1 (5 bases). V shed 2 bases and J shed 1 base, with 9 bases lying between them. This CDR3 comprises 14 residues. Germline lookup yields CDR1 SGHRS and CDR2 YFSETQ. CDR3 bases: TGCGCCAGCAGCTTCGGGGGACCGAACACTGAAGCTTTCTTT. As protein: CASSFGGPNTEAFF.

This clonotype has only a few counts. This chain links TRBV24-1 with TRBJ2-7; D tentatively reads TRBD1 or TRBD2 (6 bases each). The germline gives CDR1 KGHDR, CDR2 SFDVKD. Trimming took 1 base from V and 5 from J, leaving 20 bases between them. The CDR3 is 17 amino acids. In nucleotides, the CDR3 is TGTGCCACCAGTGATTTACCTAGGGGGGTCCTCCGGAACGAGCAGTACTTC. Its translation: CATSDLPRGVLRNEQYF.

The CDR3 protein is CASSPRETNEKLFF. The CDR3 DNA reads as TGTGCCAGCAGCCCTCGGGAGACTAATGAAAAACTGTTTTTT. The gene calls are TRBV7-9 and TRBJ1-4, with D unresolved. Trimming stripped 5 bases from V and 2 bases from J, with 9 bases between. The CDR3 length is 14 residues. In germline, CDR1 is SEHNR, CDR2 FQNEAQ (reference sequence). The complete variable domain, with remaining parts taken from reference TRBV7-9 and TRBJ1-4, reads DTGVSQNPRHKITKRGQNVTFRCDPISEHNRLYWYRQTLGQGPEFLTYFQNEAQLEKSRLLSDRFSAERPKGSFSTLEIQRTEQGDSAMYLCASSPRETNEKLFFGSGTQLSVL.

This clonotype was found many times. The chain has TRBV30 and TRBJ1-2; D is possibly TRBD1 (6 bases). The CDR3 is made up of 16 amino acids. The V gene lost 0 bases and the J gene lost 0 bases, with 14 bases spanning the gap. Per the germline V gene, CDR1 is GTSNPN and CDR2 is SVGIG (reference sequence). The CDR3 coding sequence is TGTGCCTGGAGTGTACCGTGGGGGCAGCCTAACTATGGCTACACCTTC. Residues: CAWSVPWGQPNYGYTF. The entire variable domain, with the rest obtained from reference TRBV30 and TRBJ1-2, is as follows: SQTIHQWPATLVQPVGSPLSLECTVEGTSNPNLYWYRQAAGRGLQLLFYSVGIGQISSEVPQNLSASRPQDRQFILSSKKLLLSDSGFYLCAWSVPWGQPNYGYTFGSGTRLTVV.

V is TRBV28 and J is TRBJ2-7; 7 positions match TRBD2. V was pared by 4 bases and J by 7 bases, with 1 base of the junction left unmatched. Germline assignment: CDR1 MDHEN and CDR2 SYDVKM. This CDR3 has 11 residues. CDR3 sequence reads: CASSWEGEQYF. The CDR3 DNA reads TGTGCCAGCAGTTGGGAGGGGGAGCAGTACTTC.

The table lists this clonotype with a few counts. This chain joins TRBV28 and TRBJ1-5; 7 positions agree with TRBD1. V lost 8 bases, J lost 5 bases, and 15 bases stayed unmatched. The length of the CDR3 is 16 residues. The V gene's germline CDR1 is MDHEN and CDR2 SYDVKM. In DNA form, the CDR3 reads TGTGCCAGCGTGACGCAGGGTAGGGGGCAAGATCAGCCCCAGCATTTT. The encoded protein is CASVTQGRGQDQPQHF.

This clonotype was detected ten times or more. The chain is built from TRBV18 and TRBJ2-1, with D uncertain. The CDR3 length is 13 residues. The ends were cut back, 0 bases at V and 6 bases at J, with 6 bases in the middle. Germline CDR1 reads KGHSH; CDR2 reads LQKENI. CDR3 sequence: CASSPPHRNEQFF. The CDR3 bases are TGTGCCAGCTCACCACCACACCGCAATGAGCAGTTCTTC. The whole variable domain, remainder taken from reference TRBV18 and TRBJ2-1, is NAGVMQNPRHLVRRRGQEARLRCSPMKGHSHVYWYRQLPEEGLKFMVYLQKENIIDESGMPKERFSAEFPKEGPSILRIQQVVRGDSAAYFCASSPPHRNEQFFGPGTRLTVL.

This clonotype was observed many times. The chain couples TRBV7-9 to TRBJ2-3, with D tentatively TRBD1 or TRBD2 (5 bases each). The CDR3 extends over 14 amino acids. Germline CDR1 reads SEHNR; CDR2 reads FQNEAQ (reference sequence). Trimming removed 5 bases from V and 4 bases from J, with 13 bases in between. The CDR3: CASSPGTYSDTQYF. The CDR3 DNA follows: TGTGCCAGCAGCCCCGGGACCTACTCAGATACGCAGTATTTT.

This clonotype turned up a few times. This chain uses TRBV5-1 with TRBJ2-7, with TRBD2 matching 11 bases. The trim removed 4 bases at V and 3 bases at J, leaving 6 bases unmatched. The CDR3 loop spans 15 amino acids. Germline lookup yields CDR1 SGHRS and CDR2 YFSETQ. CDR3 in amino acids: CASSAGLADVYEQYF. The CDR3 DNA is TGCGCCAGCAGCGCGGGACTAGCGGACGTCTACGAGCAGTACTTC.

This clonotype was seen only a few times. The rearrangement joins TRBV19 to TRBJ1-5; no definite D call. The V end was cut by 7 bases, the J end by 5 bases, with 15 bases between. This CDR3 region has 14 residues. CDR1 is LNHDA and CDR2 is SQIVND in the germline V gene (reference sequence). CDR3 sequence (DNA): TGTGCCAGTATTGAGGGAGGTGCCGATCAGCCCCAGCATTTT. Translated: CASIEGGADQPQHF.

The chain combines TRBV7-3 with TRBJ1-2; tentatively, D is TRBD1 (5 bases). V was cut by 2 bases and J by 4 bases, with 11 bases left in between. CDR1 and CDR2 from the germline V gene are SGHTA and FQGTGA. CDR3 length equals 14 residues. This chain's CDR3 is CASSLDQGLYGYTF. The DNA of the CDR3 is TGTGCCAGCAGCTTAGACCAGGGACTCTATGGCTACACCTTC.

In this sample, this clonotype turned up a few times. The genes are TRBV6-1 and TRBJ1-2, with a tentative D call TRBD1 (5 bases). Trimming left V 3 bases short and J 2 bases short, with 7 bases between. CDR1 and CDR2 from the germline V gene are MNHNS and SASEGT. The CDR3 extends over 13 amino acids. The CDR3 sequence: CASSDSGNYGYTF. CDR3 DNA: TGTGCCAGCAGTGATTCAGGGAACTATGGCTACACCTTC.

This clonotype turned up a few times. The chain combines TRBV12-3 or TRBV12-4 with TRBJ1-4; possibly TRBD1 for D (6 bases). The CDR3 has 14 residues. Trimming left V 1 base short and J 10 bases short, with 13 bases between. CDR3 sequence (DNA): TGTGCCAGCAGTTTAGGAGGGGGTGATAGAAAACTGTTTTTT. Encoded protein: CASSLGGGDRKLFF.

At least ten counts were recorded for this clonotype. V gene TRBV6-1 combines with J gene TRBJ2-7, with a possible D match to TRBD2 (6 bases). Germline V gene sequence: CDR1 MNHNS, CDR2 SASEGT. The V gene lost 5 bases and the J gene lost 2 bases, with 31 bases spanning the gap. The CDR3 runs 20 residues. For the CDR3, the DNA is TGTGCCAGCAGTCCCCATCCGGGACTCCCACTCTTGCAAGGGACCTACGAGCAGTACTTC. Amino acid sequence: CASSPHPGLPLLQGTYEQYF.

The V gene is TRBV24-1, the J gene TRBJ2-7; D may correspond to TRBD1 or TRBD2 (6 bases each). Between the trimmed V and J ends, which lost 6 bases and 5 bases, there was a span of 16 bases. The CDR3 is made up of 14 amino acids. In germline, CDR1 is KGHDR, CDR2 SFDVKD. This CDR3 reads CATSRGLTGDEQYF. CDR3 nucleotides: TGTGCCACCAGTCGGGGGCTCACGGGGGACGAGCAGTACTTC.

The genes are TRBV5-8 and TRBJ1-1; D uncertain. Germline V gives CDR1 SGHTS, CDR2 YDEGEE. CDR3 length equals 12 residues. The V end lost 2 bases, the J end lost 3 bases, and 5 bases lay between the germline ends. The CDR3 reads CASSFVYTEAFF. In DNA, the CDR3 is TGTGCCAGCAGCTTTGTGTACACTGAAGCTTTCTTT.

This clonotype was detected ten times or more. The CDR3 here is CASSSGSQYNEQFF. CDR3 DNA: TGCGCCAGCAGCTCAGGGTCCCAATACAATGAGCAGTTCTTC. The rearrangement links TRBV5-1 to TRBJ2-1, with D possibly being TRBD1 (5 bases). This CDR3 region has 14 residues. Trimming stripped 3 bases from V and 4 bases from J, with 11 bases between. Germline V gene data show CDR1 as SGHRS and CDR2 as YFSETQ.

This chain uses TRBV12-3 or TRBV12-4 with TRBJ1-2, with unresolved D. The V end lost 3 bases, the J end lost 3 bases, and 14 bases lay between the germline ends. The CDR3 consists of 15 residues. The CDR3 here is CASSFGRSSDYGYTF. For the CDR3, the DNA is TGTGCCAGCAGTTTCGGGAGGAGTTCTGACTATGGCTACACCTTC.

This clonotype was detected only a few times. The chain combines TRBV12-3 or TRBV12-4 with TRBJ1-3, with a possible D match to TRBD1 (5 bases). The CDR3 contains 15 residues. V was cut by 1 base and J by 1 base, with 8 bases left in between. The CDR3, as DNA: TGTGCCAGCAGTTTAGACTGGGGGTCTGGAAACACCATATATTTT. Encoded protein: CASSLDWGSGNTIYF.

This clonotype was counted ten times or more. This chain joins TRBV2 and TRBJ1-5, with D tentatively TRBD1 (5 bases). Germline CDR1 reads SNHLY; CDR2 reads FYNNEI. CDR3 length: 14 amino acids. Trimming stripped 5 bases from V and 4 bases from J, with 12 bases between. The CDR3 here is CASSTMGGNQPQHF. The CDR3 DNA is TGTGCCAGCAGTACCATGGGGGGGAATCAGCCCCAGCATTTT.

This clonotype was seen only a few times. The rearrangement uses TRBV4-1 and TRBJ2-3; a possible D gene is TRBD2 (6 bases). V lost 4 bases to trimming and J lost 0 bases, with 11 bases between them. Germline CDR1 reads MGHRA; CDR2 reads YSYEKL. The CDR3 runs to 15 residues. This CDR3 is CASSLTGVSTDTQYF. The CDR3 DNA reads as TGCGCCAGCAGCCTCACGGGGGTTAGCACAGATACGCAGTATTTT.

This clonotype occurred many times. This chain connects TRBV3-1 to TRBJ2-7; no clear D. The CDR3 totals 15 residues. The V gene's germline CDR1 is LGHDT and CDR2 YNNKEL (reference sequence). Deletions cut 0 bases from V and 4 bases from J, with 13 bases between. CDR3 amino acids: CASSQEAQVWYEQYF. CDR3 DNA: TGTGCCAGCAGCCAAGAGGCCCAGGTTTGGTACGAGCAGTACTTC.

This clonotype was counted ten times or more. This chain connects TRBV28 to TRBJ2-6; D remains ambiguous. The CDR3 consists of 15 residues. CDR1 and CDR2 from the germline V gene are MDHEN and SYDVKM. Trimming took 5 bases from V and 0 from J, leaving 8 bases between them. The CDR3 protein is CASSPRFSGANVLTF. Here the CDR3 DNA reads TGTGCCAGCAGTCCCCGGTTCTCTGGGGCCAACGTCCTGACTTTC.

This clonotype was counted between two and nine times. This CDR3 is CASSQGTSGGAEGRKRTQYF. In DNA, the CDR3 is TGTGCCAGCAGCCAGGGGACTAGCGGGGGGGCCGAGGGTCGGAAGAGGACCCAGTACTTC. This chain links TRBV3-1 with TRBJ2-5, with 16 bases identical to TRBD2. The ends lost 3 bases at V and 7 bases at J; junction bases unmatched: 17. This CDR3 has 20 amino acids. Germline V gives CDR1 LGHDT, CDR2 YNNKEL (reference sequence).

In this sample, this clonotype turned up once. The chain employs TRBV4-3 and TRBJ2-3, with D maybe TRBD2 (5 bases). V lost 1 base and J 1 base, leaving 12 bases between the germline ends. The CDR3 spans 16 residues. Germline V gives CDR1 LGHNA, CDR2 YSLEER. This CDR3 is CASSQGSRTRTDTQYF. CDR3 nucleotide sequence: TGCGCCAGCAGCCAAGGATCCCGGACTCGCACAGATACGCAGTATTTT.

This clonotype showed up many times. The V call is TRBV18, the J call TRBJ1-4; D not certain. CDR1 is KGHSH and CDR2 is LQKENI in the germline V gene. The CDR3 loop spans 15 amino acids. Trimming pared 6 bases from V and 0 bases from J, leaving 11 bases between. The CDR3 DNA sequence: TGTGCCAGCTCTCCCAACACCGCAACTAATGAAAAACTGTTTTTT. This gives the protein CASSPNTATNEKLFF.

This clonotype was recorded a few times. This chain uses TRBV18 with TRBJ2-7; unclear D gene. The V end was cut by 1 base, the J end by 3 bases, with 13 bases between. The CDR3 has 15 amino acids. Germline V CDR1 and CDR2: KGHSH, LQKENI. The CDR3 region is CASSPQNSGIYEQYF. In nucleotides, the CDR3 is TGTGCCAGCTCACCACAAAATTCCGGCATCTACGAGCAGTACTTC.